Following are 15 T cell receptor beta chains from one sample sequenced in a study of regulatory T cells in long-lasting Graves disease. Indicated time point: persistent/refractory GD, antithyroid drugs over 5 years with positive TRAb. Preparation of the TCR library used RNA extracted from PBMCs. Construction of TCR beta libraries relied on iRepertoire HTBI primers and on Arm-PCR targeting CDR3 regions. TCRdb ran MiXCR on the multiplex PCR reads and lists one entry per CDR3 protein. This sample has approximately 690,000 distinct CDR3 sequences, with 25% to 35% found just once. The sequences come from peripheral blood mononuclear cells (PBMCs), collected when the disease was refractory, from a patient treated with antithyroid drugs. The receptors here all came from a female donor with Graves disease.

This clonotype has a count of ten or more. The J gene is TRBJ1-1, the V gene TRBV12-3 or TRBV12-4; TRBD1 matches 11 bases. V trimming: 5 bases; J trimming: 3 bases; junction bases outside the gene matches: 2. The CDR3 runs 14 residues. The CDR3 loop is CASSGQGAYTEAFF. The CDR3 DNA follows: TGTGCCAGCAGTGGACAGGGGGCATACACTGAAGCTTTCTTT.

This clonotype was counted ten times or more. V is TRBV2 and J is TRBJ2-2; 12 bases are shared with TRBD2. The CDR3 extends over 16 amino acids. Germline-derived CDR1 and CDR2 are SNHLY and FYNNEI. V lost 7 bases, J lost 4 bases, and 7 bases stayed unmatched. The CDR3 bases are TGTGCCAGCAAAGAGACTAGCGGGAGTCCCACCGGGGAGCTGTTTTTT. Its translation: CASKETSGSPTGELFF.

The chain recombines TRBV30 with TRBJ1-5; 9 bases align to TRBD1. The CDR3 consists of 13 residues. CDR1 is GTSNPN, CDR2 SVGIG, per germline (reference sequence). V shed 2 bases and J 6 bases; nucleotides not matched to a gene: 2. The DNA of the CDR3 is TGTGCCTGGAGTCAGGACAGGGGTCAGCCCCAGCATTTT. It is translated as CAWSQDRGQPQHF. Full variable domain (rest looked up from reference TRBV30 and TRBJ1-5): SQTIHQWPATLVQPVGSPLSLECTVEGTSNPNLYWYRQAAGRGLQLLFYSVGIGQISSEVPQNLSASRPQDRQFILSSKKLLLSDSGFYLCAWSQDRGQPQHFGDGTRLSIL.

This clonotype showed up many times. The CDR3 region has the DNA TGTGCCAGCAGTTACGCGGGTGGCGGAAATCAGCCCCAGCATTTT. This gives the protein CASSYAGGGNQPQHF. V usage is TRBV6-2 or TRBV6-3 and J usage is TRBJ1-5; D is unresolved. There are 15 residues in the CDR3. Germline V gene data show CDR1 as MNHEY and CDR2 as SVGEGT. V was shortened by 2 bases and J by 4 bases, with 12 bases between the two germline ends.

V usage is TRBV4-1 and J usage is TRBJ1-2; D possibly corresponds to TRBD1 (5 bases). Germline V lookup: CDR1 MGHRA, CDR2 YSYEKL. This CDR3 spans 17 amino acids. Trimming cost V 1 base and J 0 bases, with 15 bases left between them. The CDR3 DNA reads TGCGCCAGCAGCCAAGTCCCGAGGCAGGGAACTAACTATGGCTACACCTTC. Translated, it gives CASSQVPRQGTNYGYTF.

This CDR3 reads CASSLVSDRISYEQYF. The CDR3 nucleotides read TGTGCCAGCAGCTTAGTATCGGACAGGATCTCCTACGAGCAGTACTTC. The chain couples TRBV13 to TRBJ2-7, with TRBD1 matching over 7 bases. The V and J ends lost 1 base and 0 bases, in that order; junction bases with no gene match: 6. Germline CDR1 reads PRHDT; CDR2 reads FYEKMQ (reference sequence). CDR3 length: 16 amino acids.

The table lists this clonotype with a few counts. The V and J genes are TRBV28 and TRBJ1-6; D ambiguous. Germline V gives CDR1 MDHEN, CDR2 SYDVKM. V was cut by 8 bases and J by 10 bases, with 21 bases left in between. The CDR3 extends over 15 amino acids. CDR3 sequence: CASHHNLPSASPLHF. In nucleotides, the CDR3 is TGTGCCAGCCACCACAACCTTCCATCTGCCTCACCCCTCCACTTT.

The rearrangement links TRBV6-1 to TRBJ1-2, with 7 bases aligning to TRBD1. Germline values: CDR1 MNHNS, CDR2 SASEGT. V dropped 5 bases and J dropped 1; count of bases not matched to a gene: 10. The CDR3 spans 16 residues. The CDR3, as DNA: TGTGCCAGCAGTCGAACCTGGACAGGTCATAACTATGGCTACACCTTC. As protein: CASSRTWTGHNYGYTF.

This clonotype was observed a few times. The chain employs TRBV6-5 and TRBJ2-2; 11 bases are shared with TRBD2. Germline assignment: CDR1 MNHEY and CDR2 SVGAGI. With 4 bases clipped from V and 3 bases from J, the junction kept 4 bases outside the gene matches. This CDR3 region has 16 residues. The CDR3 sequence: CASSSTSGSYTGELFF. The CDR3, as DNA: TGTGCCAGCAGTTCAACTAGCGGGAGTTACACCGGGGAGCTGTTTTTT.

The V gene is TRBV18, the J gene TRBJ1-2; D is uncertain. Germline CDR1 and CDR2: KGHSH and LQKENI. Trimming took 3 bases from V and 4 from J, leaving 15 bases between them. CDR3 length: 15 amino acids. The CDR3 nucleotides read TGTGCCAGCTCACCCGTCGGTTTGCCTAGCTATGGCTACACCTTC. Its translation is CASSPVGLPSYGYTF. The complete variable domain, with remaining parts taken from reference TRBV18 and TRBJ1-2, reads NAGVMQNPRHLVRRRGQEARLRCSPMKGHSHVYWYRQLPEEGLKFMVYLQKENIIDESGMPKERFSAEFPKEGPSILRIQQVVRGDSAAYFCASSPVGLPSYGYTFGSGTRLTVV.

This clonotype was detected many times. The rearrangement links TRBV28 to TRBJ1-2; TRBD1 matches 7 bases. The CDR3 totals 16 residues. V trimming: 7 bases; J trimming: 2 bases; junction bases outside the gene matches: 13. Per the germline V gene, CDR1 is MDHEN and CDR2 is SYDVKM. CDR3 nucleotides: TGTGCCAGCACCGAAGACAGGGACAGAGGGAACTATGGCTACACCTTC. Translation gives CASTEDRDRGNYGYTF.

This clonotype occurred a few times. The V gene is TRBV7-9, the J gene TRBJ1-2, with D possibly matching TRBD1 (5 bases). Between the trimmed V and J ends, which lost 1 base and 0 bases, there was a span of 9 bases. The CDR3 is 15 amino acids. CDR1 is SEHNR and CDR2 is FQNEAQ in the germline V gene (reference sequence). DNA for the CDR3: TGTGCCAGCAGCTTAGTTCGGGACCCTAACTATGGCTACACCTTC. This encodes CASSLVRDPNYGYTF.

As DNA, the CDR3 is TGTGCCAGTAGTACTAAGACAGGGGGCTACACCGGGGAGCTGTTTTTT. It encodes CASSTKTGGYTGELFF. This rearrangement joins TRBV19 to TRBJ2-2; 10 bases map to TRBD1. Germline values: CDR1 LNHDA, CDR2 SQIVND (reference sequence). This CDR3 contains 16 residues. J lost 3 bases, V lost 4 bases, and 5 bases had no gene match.

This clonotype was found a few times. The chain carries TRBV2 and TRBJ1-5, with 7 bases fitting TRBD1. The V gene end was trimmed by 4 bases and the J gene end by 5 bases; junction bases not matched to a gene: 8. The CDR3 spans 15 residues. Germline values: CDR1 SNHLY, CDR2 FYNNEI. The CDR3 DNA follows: TGTGCCAGCAGTGCCCTAGGGACAGAAGATCAGCCCCAGCATTTT. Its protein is CASSALGTEDQPQHF.

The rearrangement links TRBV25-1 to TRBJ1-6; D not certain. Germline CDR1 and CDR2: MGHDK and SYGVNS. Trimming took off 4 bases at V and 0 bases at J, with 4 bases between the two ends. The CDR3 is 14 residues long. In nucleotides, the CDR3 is TGTGCCAGCAGTGCTCACTCCTATAATTCACCCCTCCACTTT. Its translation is CASSAHSYNSPLHF.